This T cell receptor beta chain appears in the sequencing data of a study of T cells in Graves' hyperthyroidism and ophthalmopathy. The V segment lost 2 bases and the J segment 5 bases; nucleotides outside the gene matches: 8. Per germline, CDR1 SGDLS and CDR2 YYNGEE. There are 15 residues in the CDR3. Amplified regions were TCR beta CDR3 sequences from RNA transcripts. During a first-round RT-PCR of the TCR CDR3, the HTBI primer set was used. In TCRdb, the multiplex PCR reads were re-called with MiXCR into one record per CDR3 protein. The table shows about 350,000 distinct CDR3 sequences, with approximately 14% occurring only once.

The chain carries TRBV9 and TRBJ1-1; 8 bases align to TRBD1. The sequenced sample was blood. The receptor comes from a woman younger than 45 with Graves' hyperthyroidism. CDR3 sequence reads: CASSVTGAARTEAFF. The CDR3, as DNA: TGTGCCAGCAGCGTGACAGGGGCGGCTCGGACTGAAGCTTTCTTT.